This T cell receptor beta chain was sequenced during a study of CD8 T cells in ankylosing spondylitis. Study outcomes and limitations: Seemingly distinctive of ankylosing spondylitis blood was a TCR beta motif formed by eight highly homologous variants. Reactive arthritis synovial fluid and blood previously showed some of these motif variants.

At least ten counts were recorded for this clonotype. Antigen: not known. TCRdb ran MiXCR on the 5' RACE reads and lists one entry per CDR3 protein. The sample includes 400,000 to 450,000 distinct CDR3 sequences, about 15% of them seen just once. The CDR3 is made up of 15 amino acids. Germline V gene sequence: CDR1 SQVTM, CDR2 ANQGSEA. With 3 bases clipped from V and 5 bases from J, the junction kept 8 bases outside the gene matches. Sequences were obtained from blood, either unsorted or a sorted T cell fraction (not recorded which). The clonotype originates from a male donor with ankylosing spondylitis. This sequence joins TRBV29-1 and TRBJ2-5; 11 nucleotides align to TRBD2. The CDR3, as DNA: TGCAGCGTTGAGGAGTCGGCTAGCGGGAGGGAGACCCAGTACTTC. It codes for CSVEESASGRETQYF. Supplemented by reference TRBV29-1 and TRBJ2-5, the full variable domain reads SAVISQKPSRDICQRGTSLTIQCQVDSQVTMMFWYRQQPGQSLTLIATANQGSEATYESGFVIDKFPISRPNLTFSTLTVSNMSPEDSSIYLCSVEESASGRETQYFGPGTRLLVL.